This T cell receptor beta chain was observed in a study of glioma-infiltrating T cells after dendritic cell vaccination. Generated by immunoSEQ multiplex PCR, the TCRdb table keeps only in-frame clones and is missing some. The data show 90,000 or so clones, under 90% seen once. V was trimmed by 4 bases and J by 7 bases, leaving 13 bases between them. The germline V gene encodes CDR1 MNHEY and CDR2 SMNVEV (reference sequence). There are 13 residues in the CDR3. The V and J genes are TRBV27 and TRBJ1-2; D is ambiguous. Sequencing was performed on blood, taken before dendritic cell vaccination. The source of this sequence is a human donor with glioblastoma. The CDR3: CASSSRSLGGYTF. In DNA, the CDR3 is TGTGCCAGCAGTTCTAGGAGTCTTGGTGGCTACACCTTC.